These T cell receptor beta chains were read from a single sample in a study of T cell changes during pregnancy in multiple sclerosis. The table came from immunoSEQ multiplex PCR; TCRdb's copy has only in-frame clones and leaves some out. The table records 45,000 to 70,000 clones, 80% to 95% of them present only once. Sequencing was performed on peripheral blood, taken in the third trimester of pregnancy. Receptors were obtained from a female donor in good health, enrolled as a control in a pregnancy study. CDR3s include the opening cysteine and the closing phenylalanine or tryptophan. D genes are given only for firm matches. Rows may omit the clone size; those that give it use once, few, many or a size class.

V gene	D gene	J gene	clone size	CDR3 DNA	CDR3 protein
TRBV10-3	NA	TRBJ2-5	NA	TGTGCCATCAGTCCCAAAACACCGGGGATACAAGAGACCCAGTACTTC	CAISPKTPGIQETQYF
TRBV4-2	NA	TRBJ1-1	once	TGTGCCAGCAGCCAAGATAGGGTCTATCCGGGGGACACTGAAGCTTTCTTT	CASSQDRVYPGDTEAFF
TRBV7-2	TRBD2	TRBJ2-7	NA	TGTGCCAGCACCATACCGACTAGCGGGGGTAACGAGCAGTACTTC	CASTIPTSGGNEQYF
TRBV2	TRBD2	TRBJ2-5	NA	TGTGCCAGCAGTGAGGAACGGGAGGTGGCCCAGTACTTC	CASSEEREVAQYF
TRBV7-2	TRBD1	TRBJ1-5	NA	TGTGCCAGCAGCTTAGAGCAGGGGGCTAATCAGCCCCAGCATTTT	CASSLEQGANQPQHF
TRBV6-4	NA	TRBJ1-5	NA	TGCGCCAGCAGTCCAGGGCTCAATCAGCCCCAGCATTTT	CASSPGLNQPQHF
TRBV11-2	TRBD2	TRBJ2-3	NA	TGTGCCAGCAGCTCCATAGCGGGAGTGAGCACAGATACGCAGTATTTT	CASSSIAGVSTDTQYF
TRBV25-1	TRBD1	TRBJ2-3	NA	TGTGCCAGCGGTGGAAGACAGGGTCCAGGCACAGATACGCAGTATTTT	CASGGRQGPGTDTQYF
TRBV6-4	NA	TRBJ1-2	NA	TGTGCCAGCGGACATAATCGCTCAAGACAGTACTATGGCTACACCTTC	CASGHNRSRQYYGYTF
TRBV20-1	NA	TRBJ2-1	NA	TGCAGTCAGCTAGACAATGAGCAGTTCTTC	CSQLDNEQFF
TRBV5-6	TRBD1	TRBJ1-3	NA	TGTGCCAGCAGCTGGAACCCGGGACAGGGAAACACCATATATTTT	CASSWNPGQGNTIYF
TRBV10-3	TRBD1	TRBJ1-2	NA	TGTGCCATCAGTGAACAGGGGGCTTTGGATGGCTACACCTTC	CAISEQGALDGYTF
TRBV28	NA	TRBJ2-7	NA	TGTGCCAGCAGCTCCGGGGACTCTACTTACGAGCAGTACTTC	CASSSGDSTYEQYF
TRBV6-1	NA	TRBJ2-7	NA	TGTGCCAGCAGTTCCAGGGACAAAACTCACTACGAGCAGTACTTC	CASSSRDKTHYEQYF
TRBV30	TRBD2	TRBJ2-3	NA	TGTGCCTGGTCTCCCGGGCGGGGGGCCTCAGATACGCAGTATTTT	CAWSPGRGASDTQYF
TRBV27	NA	TRBJ2-3	NA	TGTGCCAGCAGTATGAGAGGGTGGGATGGCACAGATACGCAGTATTTT	CASSMRGWDGTDTQYF
TRBV6-5	NA	TRBJ2-5	few	TGTGCCAGCAGTTACAGGACGCCTAGCGTGCAAGAGACCCAGTACTTC	CASSYRTPSVQETQYF
TRBV10-3	TRBD2	TRBJ2-3	NA	TGTGCCATCAGTGCCCTCGGGTTAGCGGGACATCGCACAGATACGCAGTATTTT	CAISALGLAGHRTDTQYF
TRBV7-2	NA	TRBJ2-5	NA	TGTGCCAGCAGCTTTGGACTTTTCATGGAGACCCAGTACTTC	CASSFGLFMETQYF
TRBV11-3	NA	TRBJ2-1	NA	TGTGCCAGCAGCCCCGAGCGAACTATGAGCTCCTACAATGAGCAGTTCTTC	CASSPERTMSSYNEQFF
TRBV5-5	NA	TRBJ1-2	NA	TGTGTTACTGGGGCTTGGCTCCAACCTCTCGATGGCTACACCTTC	CVTGAWLQPLDGYTF
TRBV19	TRBD2	TRBJ2-5	NA	TGTGCCAACTCGGCAGGGAGGGCTCGCGAGACCCAGTACTTC	CANSAGRARETQYF
TRBV11-2	TRBD2	TRBJ2-1	once	TGTGCCAGCAGCCCTAGCGCCAGCGGGGGCCCCCGGGAGCAGTTCTTC	CASSPSASGGPREQFF
TRBV7-9	NA	TRBJ1-4	NA	TGTGCCAGCAGCTTAGGACAGGCTAATGAAAAACTGTTTTTT	CASSLGQANEKLFF
TRBV5-6	TRBD2	TRBJ2-7	once	TGTGCCAGCAGCTGGGGGGGCTACGAGCAGTACTTC	CASSWGGYEQYF
TRBV27	TRBD1	TRBJ1-6	NA	TGTGCCAGCAGTTATGATGGACAGGGGCATTCACCCCTCCACTTT	CASSYDGQGHSPLHF
TRBV9	TRBD2	TRBJ2-1	NA	TGTGCCAGCAGCCCTCAAGGCGTAGCGGGGAAGAGTGAGCAGTTCTTC	CASSPQGVAGKSEQFF
TRBV6-1	NA	TRBJ2-1	NA	TGTGCCGGGACAAGGGGGGAGGGACACAATGAGCAGTTCTTC	CAGTRGEGHNEQFF
TRBV13	TRBD1	TRBJ2-7	NA	TGTGCCAGCAGCCCATATGGGACAGGGGCACGGGAGCAGTACTTC	CASSPYGTGAREQYF
TRBV18	NA	TRBJ1-2	NA	TGTGCCAGCTCACCAGAGAACTATGGCTACACCTTC	CASSPENYGYTF
TRBV18	TRBD1	TRBJ2-7	NA	TGTGCCAGCTCACCACCTGGGACAGGGGGGTCCTACGAGCAGTACTTC	CASSPPGTGGSYEQYF
TRBV19	NA	TRBJ1-5	NA	TGTGCCAGTAGTACCCCCGGGGGTGGTAATCAGCCCCAGCATTTT	CASSTPGGGNQPQHF
TRBV11-1	NA	TRBJ2-5	NA	TGTGCCAGCAGCTCCCCCATGTCAGGGATCCAAGAGACCCAGTACTTC	CASSSPMSGIQETQYF
TRBV4-3	TRBD2	TRBJ2-1	NA	TGCGCCAGCAGCCCCTCTCGGGGGGTAGCGGCTCCCTACAATGAGCAGTTCTTC	CASSPSRGVAAPYNEQFF
TRBV28	TRBD2	TRBJ2-7	NA	TGTGCCAGCAGTTTTTCGGGGGGGACTCTACGAGAGCAGTACTTC	CASSFSGGTLREQYF
TRBV2	TRBD2	TRBJ2-3	NA	TGTGCCAGCAGTGTGCGAGCGGGGGGTTTCACAGATACGCAGTATTTT	CASSVRAGGFTDTQYF
TRBV11-3	NA	TRBJ2-1	NA	TGTGCCAGCAGCTTAGGAGGAGGACTGGGGATTTCCTACAATGAGCAGTTCTTC	CASSLGGGLGISYNEQFF
TRBV28	TRBD2	TRBJ2-5	NA	TGTGCCAGCAGTTTTTCGGTAGCGGGAGGGGGAGAGACCCAGTACTTC	CASSFSVAGGGETQYF
TRBV7-9	NA	TRBJ2-3	NA	TGTGCCAGCAGCTTATTACAAGTTAAGCAGTATTTT	CASSLLQVKQYF
TRBV7-9	NA	TRBJ1-6	once	TGTGCCAGCAGCCCGGCGGGGAGCTCCTATAATTCACCCCTCCACTTT	CASSPAGSSYNSPLHF
TRBV1	NA	TRBJ2-5	NA	TGCACCAGCAGCCGAACCTCGGGACAGCAAGAGACCCAGTACTTC	CTSSRTSGQQETQYF
TRBV7-8	NA	TRBJ2-3	NA	TGTGCCAGCAGCTTACCCGGCGGATCTCTTGAGATCAGCACAGATACGCAGTATTTT	CASSLPGGSLEISTDTQYF
TRBV5-6	NA	TRBJ2-7	NA	TGTGCCAGCGGCGGACTCGGAACCTACGAGCAGTACTTC	CASGGLGTYEQYF
TRBV5-8	NA	TRBJ1-1	NA	TGTGCCAGCAGACTTAGGGGGGGGCTCACTGAAGCTTTCTTT	CASRLRGGLTEAFF
TRBV7-2	NA	TRBJ1-2	few	TGTGCCAGCAGCCCTGGACAGAAGGGCGGCTACACCTTC	CASSPGQKGGYTF